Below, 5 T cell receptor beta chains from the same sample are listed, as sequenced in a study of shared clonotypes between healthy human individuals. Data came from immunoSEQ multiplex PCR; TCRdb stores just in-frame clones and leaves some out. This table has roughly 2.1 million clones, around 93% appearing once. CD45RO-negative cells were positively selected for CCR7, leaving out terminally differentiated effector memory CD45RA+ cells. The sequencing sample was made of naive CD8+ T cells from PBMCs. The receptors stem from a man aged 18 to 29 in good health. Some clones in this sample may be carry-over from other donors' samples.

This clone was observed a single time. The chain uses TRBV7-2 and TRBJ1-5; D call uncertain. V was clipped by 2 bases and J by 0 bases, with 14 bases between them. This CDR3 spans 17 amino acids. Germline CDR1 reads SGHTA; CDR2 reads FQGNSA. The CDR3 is CASSLYLGYFSNQPQHF. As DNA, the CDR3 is TGTGCCAGCAGCTTATATCTTGGCTACTTTAGCAATCAGCCCCAGCATTTT.

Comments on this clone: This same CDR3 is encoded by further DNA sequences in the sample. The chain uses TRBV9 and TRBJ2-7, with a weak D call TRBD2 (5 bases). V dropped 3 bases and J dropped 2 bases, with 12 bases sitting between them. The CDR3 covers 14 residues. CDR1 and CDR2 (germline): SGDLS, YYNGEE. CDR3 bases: TGTGCCAGCAGCGCTTCCGGGAAAACCTACGAGCAGTACTTC. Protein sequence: CASSASGKTYEQYF.

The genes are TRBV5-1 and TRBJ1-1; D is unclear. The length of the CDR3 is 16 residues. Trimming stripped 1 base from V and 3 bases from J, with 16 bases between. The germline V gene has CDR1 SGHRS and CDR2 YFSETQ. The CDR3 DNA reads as TGCGCCAGCAGCTTGAGTCGGGGTGAAAGACACACTGAAGCTTTCTTT. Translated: CASSLSRGERHTEAFF. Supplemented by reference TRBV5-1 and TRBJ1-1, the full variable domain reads KAGVTQTPRYLIKTRGQQVTLSCSPISGHRSVSWYQQTPGQGLQFLFEYFSETQRNKGNFPGRFSGRQFSNSRSEMNVSTLELGDSALYLCASSLSRGERHTEAFFGQGTRLTVV.

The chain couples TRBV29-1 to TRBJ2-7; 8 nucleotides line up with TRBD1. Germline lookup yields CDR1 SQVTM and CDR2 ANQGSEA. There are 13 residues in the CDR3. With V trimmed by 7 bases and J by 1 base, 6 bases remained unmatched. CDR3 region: CSARDRLSYEQYF. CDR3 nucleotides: TGCAGCGCTAGGGACAGGTTGTCCTACGAGCAGTACTTC.

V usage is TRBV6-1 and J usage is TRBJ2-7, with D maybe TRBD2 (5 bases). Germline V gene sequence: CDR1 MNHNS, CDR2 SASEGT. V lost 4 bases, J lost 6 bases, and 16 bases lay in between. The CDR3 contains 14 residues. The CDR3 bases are TGTGCCAGCAGTGGCGCCATTTCGGGGTCCGAGCAGTACTTC. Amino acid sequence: CASSGAISGSEQYF.